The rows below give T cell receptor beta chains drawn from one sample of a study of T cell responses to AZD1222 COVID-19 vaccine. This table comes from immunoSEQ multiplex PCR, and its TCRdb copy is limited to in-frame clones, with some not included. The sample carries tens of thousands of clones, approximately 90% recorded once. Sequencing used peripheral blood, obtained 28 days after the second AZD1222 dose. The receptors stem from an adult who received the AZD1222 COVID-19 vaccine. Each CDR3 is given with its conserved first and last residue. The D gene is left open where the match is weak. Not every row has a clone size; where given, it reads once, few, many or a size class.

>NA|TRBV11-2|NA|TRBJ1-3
TGTGCCAGCAGCACCTCCGGGACGGGCTCTGGAAACACCATATATTTT
CASSTSGTGSGNTIYF
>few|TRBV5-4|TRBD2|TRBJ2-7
TGTGCCAGCAGCACCTCCGGACTAGCGTACGAGCAGTACTTC
CASSTSGLAYEQYF
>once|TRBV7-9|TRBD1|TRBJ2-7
TGTGCCAGCAGCCCTCGGACAGGCCACTACGAGCAGTACTTC
CASSPRTGHYEQYF
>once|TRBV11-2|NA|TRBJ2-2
TGTGCCAGCAGCTTACTCGGGGAGCTGTTTTTT
CASSLLGELFF
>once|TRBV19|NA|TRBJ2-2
TGTGCCAGTACCGTAGGCAGGGCATACACCGGGGAGCTGTTTTTT
CASTVGRAYTGELFF
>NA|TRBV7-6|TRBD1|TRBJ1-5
TGTGCCAGCAGCGCCGGACAGGGGGGAAATCAGCCCCAGCATTTT
CASSAGQGGNQPQHF
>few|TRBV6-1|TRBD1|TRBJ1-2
TGTGCCAGCAGTGAGCGGGACAGGTACTCTAACTATGGCTACACCTTC
CASSERDRYSNYGYTF
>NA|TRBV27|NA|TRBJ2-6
TGTGCCAGCAGGGAGGACAGCTTGAACTCTGGGGCCAACGTCCTGACTTTC
CASREDSLNSGANVLTF
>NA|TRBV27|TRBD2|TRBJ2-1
TGTGCCAGCAGGCCCTTGGGACTAGCGGGCGCCCGGGAAAATGAGCAGTTCTTC
CASRPLGLAGARENEQFF
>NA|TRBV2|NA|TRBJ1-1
TGTGCCAGCAGTGAACTGGGCCGAGGGGAAGCTTTCTTT
CASSELGRGEAFF
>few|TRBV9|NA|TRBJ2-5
TGTGCCAGCAGCGTAGATCTGGCTTTGGGGACCCAGTACTTC
CASSVDLALGTQYF
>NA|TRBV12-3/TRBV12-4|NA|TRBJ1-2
TGTGCCAGCAGCGGGTCTAACTATGGCTACACCTTC
CASSGSNYGYTF
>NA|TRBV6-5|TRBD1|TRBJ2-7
TGTGCCAGCAGTAAACCGGGACAGGGAGAGCAGTACTTC
CASSKPGQGEQYF
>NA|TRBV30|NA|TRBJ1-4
TGTGCCTGGAGCTCCGGGACACCGCGGCGAGAAAAACTGTTTTTT
CAWSSGTPRREKLFF
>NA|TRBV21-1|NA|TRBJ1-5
TGTGCCAGCAGCAAAGTGAGTCAGCCCCAGCATTTT
CASSKVSQPQHF
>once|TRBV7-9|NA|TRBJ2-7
TGTGCCAGCAGCCTGTCATTCCGGGAGCAGTACTTC
CASSLSFREQYF
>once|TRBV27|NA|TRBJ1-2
TGTGCCAGCAGTTCCCCTCGGGACAATAACTATGGCTACACCTTC
CASSSPRDNNYGYTF
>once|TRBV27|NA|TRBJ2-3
TGTGCCAGCAGTTTAAGAACAGAAGATACGCAGTATTTT
CASSLRTEDTQYF